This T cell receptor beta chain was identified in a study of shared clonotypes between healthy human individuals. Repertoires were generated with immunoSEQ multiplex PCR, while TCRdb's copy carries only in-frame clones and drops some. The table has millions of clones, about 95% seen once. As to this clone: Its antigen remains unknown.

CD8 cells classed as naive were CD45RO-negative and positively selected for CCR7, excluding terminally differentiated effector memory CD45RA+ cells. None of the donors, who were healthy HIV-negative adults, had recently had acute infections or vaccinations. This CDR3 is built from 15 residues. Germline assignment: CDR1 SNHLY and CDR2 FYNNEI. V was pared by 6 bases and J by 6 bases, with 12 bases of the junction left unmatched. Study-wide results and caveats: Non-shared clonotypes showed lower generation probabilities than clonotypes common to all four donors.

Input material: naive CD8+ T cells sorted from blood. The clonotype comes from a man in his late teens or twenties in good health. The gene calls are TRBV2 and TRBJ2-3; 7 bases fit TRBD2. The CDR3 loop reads CASSGLAGAGDTQYF. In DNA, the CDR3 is TGTGCCAGCAGCGGTCTGGCGGGAGCAGGCGATACGCAGTATTTT.